Listed here are 5 T cell receptor beta chains from one sample, sequenced in a study of patients and donors after allogeneic stem cell transplantation. TCRdb processed the RT-PCR reads anew with MiXCR; each CDR3 protein has one entry. In the table there are over 400,000 distinct CDR3 sequences, around 16% of which are singletons. Sequenced sample: blood, either unsorted or a sorted T cell fraction (not recorded which). Receptors originate from a human donor who was either an allogeneic HSCT recipient or a stem cell or donor lymphocyte infusion donor (not recorded which). It is not recorded whose cells these are; they may come from a transplant donor.

V is TRBV3-1 and J is TRBJ2-1, with 8 bases identical to TRBD2. Germline CDR1 reads LGHDT; CDR2 reads YNNKEL (reference sequence). Losses at the gene ends were 0 bases for V and 3 bases for J; bases not matched to a gene: 4. The CDR3 totals 16 residues. The CDR3 loop reads CASSQDAGTSYNEQFF. The CDR3 region has the DNA TGTGCCAGCAGCCAAGATGCGGGGACTAGCTACAATGAGCAGTTCTTC.

There are many counts of this clonotype. The rearrangement joins TRBV7-9 to TRBJ2-3; D could derive from TRBD1 or TRBD2 (7 bases each). The germline gives CDR1 SEHNR, CDR2 FQNEAQ (reference sequence). The V and J ends lost 5 bases and 1 base respectively, with 13 bases between them. CDR3 length: 15 residues. As DNA, the CDR3 is TGTGCCAGCAGCATACAGGGGAGGGGCACAGATACGCAGTATTTT. It codes for CASSIQGRGTDTQYF.

This clonotype was counted ten times or more. This rearrangement joins TRBV5-1 to TRBJ2-1; 9 bases fit TRBD2. The ends lost 6 bases at V and 9 bases at J; junction bases unmatched: 13. This CDR3 region has 15 residues. Germline loops: CDR1 SGHRS, CDR2 YFSETQ. The CDR3 sequence is CASTDGTSYFGEQFF. CDR3 nucleotides: TGCGCCAGCACAGACGGGACTAGCTATTTCGGTGAGCAGTTCTTC. Full variable domain (missing parts from reference TRBV5-1 and TRBJ2-1): KAGVTQTPRYLIKTRGQQVTLSCSPISGHRSVSWYQQTPGQGLQFLFEYFSETQRNKGNFPGRFSGRQFSNSRSEMNVSTLELGDSALYLCASTDGTSYFGEQFFGPGTRLTVL.

This clonotype has just a few counts. V gene TRBV7-3 combines with J gene TRBJ2-3; D gene uncertain. Germline lookup yields CDR1 SGHTA and CDR2 FQGTGA. The CDR3 consists of 14 residues. V was cut by 4 bases and J by 0 bases, with 8 bases left in between. The CDR3 sequence: CASSSSRSTDTQYF. CDR3 coding DNA: TGTGCCAGCAGCTCTTCCAGGAGCACAGATACGCAGTATTTT.

This clonotype appeared a few times. The chain employs TRBV12-3 or TRBV12-4 and TRBJ2-7, with D possibly being TRBD2 (5 bases). V dropped 5 bases and J dropped 1 base, with 21 bases sitting between them. This CDR3 comprises 17 residues. The CDR3 nucleotides are TGTGCCAGCAGTCTGTCGTCTTTGGGAGTTATTTCCTACGAGCAGTACTTC. Its protein product is CASSLSSLGVISYEQYF.